This TCR beta chain was captured by sequencing in a study of blood T cell repertoires in COVID-19 (dated by TCRdb to between 2020 and 2021). Study-wide context: Samples from collaborators originated in the United States, Italy and Spain and spanned both the acute and convalescent phases of COVID-19. The material from the prospective study consisted of cDNA or gDNA derived from T cells, B-cell-depleted T cells, or PBMCs. Subjects who had been exposed to COVID-19, were actively infected with it, or had recovered from it provided the deeply sampled blood TCRbeta repertoires that made up the dataset. The repertoires were made available in a free public database intended to serve as a resource for research on the immune response to SARS-CoV-2. The samples were drawn from the first 160 participants of the ongoing ImmuneRACE study and from over 950 subjects provided by 6 global collaborators. The sample metadata nearly always contained a de-identified subject ID, COVID-19 status, age in years and sex. HLA class I and class II types, where available, came from metadata supplied by the sample provider rather than from assay-based typing. Here is what the overall study found, with its caveats: The amount of clinical and demographic metadata varied by source and participant and was provided uncurated.

Per the germline V gene, MGHRA is the CDR1 and YSYEKL is the CDR2. The CDR3 measures 17 amino acids from cysteine to phenylalanine. The retained sequence is limited to the CDR3, 51 bases, with the frame set at the first base. The V end gives up 0 bases and the J end 7 bases, leaving 7 bases in the junction not matched to a gene. On this clone itself: Its antigen remains undetermined. No base-level quality is on record; no much larger clone is a single base apart.

The immunoSEQ Assay, a bias-controlled multiplex PCR, was used to amplify TCRbeta CDR3 regions from genomic DNA. In the original analysis: The number of nucleated cells in each sample was estimated by amplification of reference gene primers within the assay. To quantify the absolute abundance of each unique TCRbeta CDR3 rearrangement, sequence reads were collapsed and filtered. Productive Simpson clonality was computed per sample as the square root of Simpson's diversity index over productive rearrangements. TCRdb provides this immuneACCESS table in a form limited to in-frame rearrangements. Some clones are lacking; in checked studies, under half of them reflect an unresolved V gene, and why the rest are absent is not known. V, J and clone size are taken as reported in that table, and D and trimming were inferred from the DNA itself. The table for this sample lists under 150,000 clones; about nine tenths of them were counted only once. The leading ten clones occupy around 3.8% of the sample.

The collaborating institutions used their own protocols to collect whole blood in K2EDTA tubes. Collaborator samples were shipped for TCRbeta analysis as frozen whole blood, isolated PBMCs, or DNA extracted from either sample type. Sequenced: peripheral blood. This clonotype was sampled from a man aged 45-65 years with active COVID-19. The chain uses TRBV4-1 and TRBJ2-1; 12 central nucleotides agree with TRBD2. Read as DNA, the sequence is TGCGCCAGCAGCCAAGATTCGGGACTAGCGGGCTATAATGAGCAGTTCTTC. Its product reads: CASSQDSGLAGYNEQFF.